This T cell receptor beta chain was sequenced during a study of blood T cell repertoires in COVID-19. Study-level information: The samples span acute and convalescent COVID-19 from the United States, Italy and Spain.

The CDR3 has 17 amino acids. CDR1 is MNHEY, CDR2 SMNVEV, per germline (reference sequence). Unmatched junction bases numbered 17, after V lost 6 bases and J lost 7 bases. As handled by the study authors: It was from reference gene primer amplification that nucleated cell counts were estimated. Measured with immunoSEQ multiplex PCR; TCRdb has only the in-frame clones, and not every one. V and J calls and clone size are as listed in that table; D and trimming were resolved from the DNA. The sample consists of about 50,000 clones, around 83% of them appearing once. The sample consisted of peripheral blood. The gene calls are TRBV27 and TRBJ2-4, with TRBD2 matching 8 bases. This sequence originates from a man aged 55 to 70 with acute or convalescent COVID-19. The chain's CDR3 is CASSTVTGVRGGNIQYF. The CDR3 DNA follows: TGTGCCAGCAGCACTGTTACGGGAGTACGGGGGGGGAACATTCAGTACTTC.